This passage covers 12 T cell receptor beta chains from one sample sequenced in a study of beta chain features in type 1 diabetes. The investigators reverse transcribed all of the isolated RNA, so they sequenced expressed TCRB transcripts. Clones were read by immunoSEQ multiplex PCR, and TCRdb kept only the in-frame ones, dropping some. The sample lists 970,000 or so clones; 15% to 20% were seen once. Specimen: naive CD4+ T cells from blood. These receptors were obtained from a woman aged 18-29 years in good health.

This clone was picked up a small number of times. J is TRBJ1-5 and V is TRBV4-1, with D perhaps TRBD1 (6 bases). The germline gives CDR1 MGHRA, CDR2 YSYEKL. Trimming removed 6 bases from V and 4 bases from J, with 16 bases in between. The CDR3 runs 15 residues. The CDR3 bases are TGCGCCAGCAGGGCGAGCAGGGGTTCAAATCAGCCCCAGCATTTT. Residues: CASRASRGSNQPQHF.

This clone has only a few counts. The chain uses TRBV29-1 and TRBJ2-1; D is unresolved. Per germline, CDR1 SQVTM and CDR2 ANQGSEA. The CDR3 extends over 14 amino acids. The V end lost 7 bases, the J end lost 0 bases, and 13 bases lay between the germline ends. CDR3 sequence reads: CSGATSNSYNEQFF. The DNA of the CDR3 is TGCAGCGGGGCGACTTCGAACTCCTACAATGAGCAGTTCTTC.

This clone appeared a few times. The chain employs TRBV16 and TRBJ1-5; 10 bases agree with TRBD1. The CDR3 covers 15 residues. Losses at the gene ends were 6 bases for V and 5 bases for J; bases not matched to a gene: 7. Germline V lookup: CDR1 KGHSY, CDR2 FQNENV. The CDR3 bases are TGTGCCAGCAGTCCCGGGACAGGGGTAGATCAGCCCCAGCATTTT. This translates into CASSPGTGVDQPQHF.

This clone was seen a few times. The chain links TRBV2 to TRBJ2-5; 11 positions agree with TRBD2. After removal of 8 bases from V and 5 bases from J, the junction contained 7 bases not matched to a gene. The germline gives CDR1 SNHLY, CDR2 FYNNEI. The CDR3 runs 14 residues. CDR3 region: CASASGLAAETQYF. In DNA form, the CDR3 reads TGTGCCAGCGCCTCGGGACTAGCGGCCGAGACCCAGTACTTC.

The V and J genes are TRBV4-2 and TRBJ2-7; D may correspond to TRBD1 or TRBD2 (5 bases each). The germline gives CDR1 LGHNA, CDR2 YNFKEQ. V was clipped by 3 bases and J by 6 bases, with 18 bases between them. The CDR3 consists of 15 residues. In DNA, the CDR3 is TGTGCCAGCAGCCAGGGGGAAGGGTCGCCGCGCGAGCAGTACTTC. It translates to CASSQGEGSPREQYF.

The CDR3 DNA is TGTGCCAGCAGTTTAGACGGGATCCTTGACGGGGAGCTGTTTTTT. Protein sequence: CASSLDGILDGELFF. The chain is built from TRBV28 and TRBJ2-2; weak D call: TRBD2 (5 bases). Trimming took off 2 bases at V and 7 bases at J, with 14 bases between the two ends. The CDR3 extends over 15 amino acids. Germline CDR1 MDHEN, CDR2 SYDVKM.

A few counts support this clone. At the DNA level, this CDR3 is encoded by other sequences in the same sample as well. V gene TRBV5-4 combines with J gene TRBJ2-5, with 15 positions matching TRBD2. The CDR3 extends over 16 amino acids. Looked up from germline, CDR1 is SGHNT and CDR2 is YYREEE (reference sequence). The junction had 3 bases not matched to a gene; V was cut back by 4 bases and J by 2 bases. CDR3 in DNA: TGTGCCAGCAGCCTGGGACTAGCGGGAGGACAAGAGACCCAGTACTTC. Amino acid sequence: CASSLGLAGGQETQYF.

The chain uses TRBV5-4 and TRBJ2-5; TRBD2 might be the D (5 bases). Germline V lookup: CDR1 SGHNT, CDR2 YYREEE (reference sequence). The length of the CDR3 is 15 residues. Between the trimmed V and J ends, which lost 0 bases and 5 bases, there was a span of 14 bases. CDR3 sequence (DNA): TGTGCCAGCAGCTTGGCCGAGGGCTCCCTGGAGACCCAGTACTTC. Protein sequence: CASSLAEGSLETQYF.

This clone was counted between two and nine times. This chain uses TRBV10-3 with TRBJ1-1; a weak D match, TRBD1 (5 bases). The CDR3 loop spans 13 amino acids. The germline V gene has CDR1 ENHRY and CDR2 SYGVKD. V was clipped by 7 bases and J by 1 base, with 10 bases between them. CDR3: CAITNTGNTEAFF. In DNA, the CDR3 is TGTGCCATCACTAATACAGGGAACACTGAAGCTTTCTTT.

This chain links TRBV21-1 with TRBJ2-3. TRBV21-1 is assigned pseudogene status. CDR3 length: 17 amino acids. CDR3 coding DNA: TGTGCCAGCAGCAACTTCGGCCCCAAACGCCGCACAGATACGCAGTATTTT. Translated, it gives CASSNFGPKRRTDTQYF.

The CDR3 loop reads CASRLSGTAYNEQFF. The CDR3 region has the DNA TGCGCCAGCCGACTTAGCGGGACCGCCTACAATGAGCAGTTCTTC. The chain combines TRBV5-1 with TRBJ2-1; the match to TRBD2 covers 8 bases. Germline V gene sequence: CDR1 SGHRS, CDR2 YFSETQ. The CDR3 has 15 amino acids. V lost 7 bases and J lost 2; bases outside the gene matches: 8.

In this sample, this clone turned up a few times. The CDR3: CASSAGAPETQYF. In nucleotides, the CDR3 is TGCGCCAGCAGTGCGGGAGCTCCGGAGACCCAGTACTTC. This chain connects TRBV10-1 to TRBJ2-5; the D gene is possibly TRBD2 (6 bases). Germline V CDR1 and CDR2: WNHNN, SYGVQD (reference sequence). CDR3 size: 13 residues. The ends were cut back, 4 bases at V and 5 bases at J, with 11 bases in the middle.